This T cell receptor beta chain was sequenced for a study of T-cell memory formation after mild COVID-19. Findings and limits, study-wide: From day 15 to 85, contracting clones were balanced between CD4 and CD8, whereas later expanders leaned toward CD4+.

About this clonotype: Antigen: not known.

CDR1 SGHDN and CDR2 FVKESK come from the germline V gene. V shed 4 bases and J 1 base; nucleotides not matched to a gene: 4. This CDR3 spans 15 amino acids. TCRdb re-called the 5' RACE reads through MiXCR, storing one row per CDR3 protein. The sample comprises approximately 250,000 distinct CDR3 sequences, over 15% of which are singletons, and 22% rests with the top ten. The TCR comes from a young man who had mild COVID-19 (a few samples of this study predate the infection). Cell type and time point are not known. The chain recombines TRBV14 with TRBJ2-1; 7 bases align to TRBD1. The specimen sequenced was PBMCs or a T cell subset sorted from them (not recorded which). CDR3 in DNA: TGTGCCAGCAGCCTCAGGGGGATTTCCTACAATGAGCAGTTCTTC. This encodes CASSLRGISYNEQFF.